This TCR beta chain originates from a study of cytotoxic CD8 clonotypes in ibrutinib-treated CLL. Overall study: Responses: around 24 partial, 2 complete; after median roughly 63 months, roughly 14 stayed remitted, some twelve progressed.

Profiling relied on immunoSEQ multiplex PCR, and the TCRdb table lists in-frame clones only, not all of them. The repertoire holds 200,000 to 250,000 clones, with approximately 79% as singletons. Findings and caveats of the study: Shared public clonotypes were rare, and on treatment they either got smaller or stayed the same. Baseline levels were approached again at progression, after clonality had risen at ibrutinib response.

Worth noting for this clone: Its antigen is currently unknown.

The sequenced sample was PBMCs, obtained after 12 months of ibrutinib treatment. This clonotype was obtained from a human donor with chronic lymphocytic leukemia.

The CDR3 sequence is CASSLVLFDRGNYEQYF. The CDR3 coding sequence is TGTGCCAGCAGTTTAGTTTTATTTGATCGGGGTAACTACGAGCAGTACTTC. The chain has TRBV28 and TRBJ2-7; D may be TRBD2 (5 bases). V was cut by 2 bases and J by 3 bases, with 20 bases left in between. The CDR3 has 17 amino acids. CDR1 and CDR2 (germline): MDHEN, SYDVKM.